The source of this TCR beta chain is a study of somatic mutations in cytotoxic T cells in rheumatoid arthritis. Study observations and caveats: In rheumatoid arthritis patients, unlike healthy controls, CD8+ clonality rose with age.

In regard to this clone: The antigen remains unidentified.

Profiling relied on immunoSEQ multiplex PCR, and the TCRdb table lists in-frame clones only, not all of them. The sample has 10,000 to 12,000 clones, approximately 89% seen once. Looked up from germline, CDR1 is SNHLY and CDR2 is FYNNEI. This CDR3 spans 15 amino acids. V lost 1 base and J lost 2, with 11 bases in between. Positively selected by magnetic beads, CD4+ and CD8+ cells were purity-checked by flow cytometry. The sequence was obtained from a young woman with rheumatoid arthritis. Sequencing was performed on CD4+ T cells sorted from blood. This sequence joins TRBV2 and TRBJ2-5, with D unresolved. Written as DNA, the CDR3 is TGTGCCAGCAGTGAAGGTATACAGAGACAAGAGACCCAGTACTTC. Its protein is CASSEGIQRQETQYF.